The 18 T cell receptor beta chains listed next were all sequenced from one sample in a study of blood T cell repertoires in COVID-19. Sequencing was performed with immunoSEQ multiplex PCR; in TCRdb, only in-frame clones are kept and a portion is missing. The sample consists of about 520,000 clones, around 85% of them appearing once. The specimen sequenced was peripheral blood. Receptor source: a human donor in a cohort sampled during active COVID-19.

This chain links TRBV10-3 with TRBJ2-1; 9 bases match TRBD2. V lost 0 bases to trimming and J lost 7 bases; unmatched junction nucleotides: 7. Germline V gene sequence: CDR1 ENHRY, CDR2 SYGVKD. The CDR3 consists of 16 residues. CDR3 in amino acids: CAISESGGRVWNEQFF. The DNA for the CDR3 is TGTGCCATCAGTGAGTCCGGCGGGAGGGTTTGGAATGAGCAGTTCTTC.

Worth noting for this clone: Other nucleotide sequences in the sample specify the same CDR3. The genes are TRBV19 and TRBJ2-7, with D tentatively TRBD1 (5 bases). Trimming took 6 bases from V and 3 from J, leaving 6 bases between them. The CDR3 covers 11 residues. CDR1 and CDR2 from the germline V gene are LNHDA and SQIVND (reference sequence). The CDR3 region is CASSDSYEQYF. CDR3 in DNA: TGTGCCAGTAGCGACAGCTACGAGCAGTACTTC.

This rearrangement joins TRBV28 to TRBJ2-7, with 11 bases identical to TRBD2. The germline CDR1 and CDR2 sequences are MDHEN and SYDVKM. Germline trimming cut 4 bases from V and 0 bases from J; bases unmatched to any gene: 2. This CDR3 has 15 residues. CDR3: CASSSTSGSSYEQYF. The CDR3 DNA reads TGTGCCAGCAGTTCTACTAGCGGGAGCTCCTACGAGCAGTACTTC.

This clone showed up just a few times. This chain connects TRBV28 to TRBJ1-1; D gene uncertain. This CDR3 region has 13 residues. V gave up 1 base and J gave up 10 bases, with 13 bases separating them. From germline, CDR1 is MDHEN and CDR2 SYDVKM. The CDR3 nucleotides read TGTGCCAGCAGTTTATTTATGCACTCCGGAGCTTTCTTT. It codes for CASSLFMHSGAFF.

The chain joins TRBV28 to TRBJ2-7; possibly TRBD1 for D (6 bases). This CDR3 spans 16 amino acids. V was cut by 7 bases and J by 3 bases, with 22 bases left in between. Per the germline V gene, CDR1 is MDHEN and CDR2 is SYDVKM. The CDR3 coding sequence is TGTGCCAGCACTTCCCCCCGAGGAAGACAGGACTACGAGCAGTACTTC. As protein: CASTSPRGRQDYEQYF.

The rearrangement uses TRBV5-1 and TRBJ1-1; D perhaps matches TRBD1 (6 bases). The V gene's germline CDR1 is SGHRS and CDR2 YFSETQ. The V end lost 0 bases, the J end lost 7 bases, and 13 bases lay between the germline ends. The CDR3 runs to 14 residues. The CDR3 protein is CASSLAGVDLEAFF. In nucleotides, the CDR3 is TGCGCCAGCAGCTTGGCAGGGGTCGACCTTGAAGCTTTCTTT. The variable domain in full, with the rest retrieved from reference TRBV5-1 and TRBJ1-1, is KAGVTQTPRYLIKTRGQQVTLSCSPISGHRSVSWYQQTPGQGLQFLFEYFSETQRNKGNFPGRFSGRQFSNSRSEMNVSTLELGDSALYLCASSLAGVDLEAFFGQGTRLTVV.

The chain joins TRBV9 to TRBJ1-1; D unclear. The CDR3 has 13 residues. The germline CDR1 and CDR2 sequences are SGDLS and YYNGEE. V shed 4 bases and J shed 11 bases, with 18 bases lying between them. CDR3 sequence (DNA): TGTGCCAGCAGCCCTACTAATAACATGGAGGCTTTCTTT. Translated, it gives CASSPTNNMEAFF.

This clone occurred a few times. The chain couples TRBV6-5 to TRBJ2-5; possible D gene TRBD2, 6 bases. V shed 2 bases and J shed 5 bases, with 12 bases lying between them. Germline V lookup: CDR1 MNHEY, CDR2 SVGAGI. This CDR3 comprises 14 residues. The CDR3 loop reads CASSYGGMSETQYF. In DNA form, the CDR3 reads TGTGCCAGCAGTTACGGAGGGATGTCGGAGACCCAGTACTTC.

The rearrangement links TRBV6-5 to TRBJ2-5; D is ambiguous. The CDR3 covers 13 residues. The germline CDR1 and CDR2 sequences are MNHEY and SVGAGI. Trimming cost V 6 bases and J 3 bases, with 11 bases left between them. DNA of the CDR3: TGTGCCAGCAGCGTATATAATAAAGAGACCCAGTACTTC. Its protein is CASSVYNKETQYF.

The V and J genes are TRBV7-9 and TRBJ1-2, with 11 nucleotides matching TRBD1. V lost 2 bases, J lost 8 bases, and 7 bases stayed unmatched. The CDR3 sequence is 15 residues long. CDR1 is SEHNR and CDR2 is FQNEAQ in the germline V gene (reference sequence). CDR3 DNA sequence: TGTGCCAGCAGCTTATGGGACAGGGGGAATGAGGGCTACACCTTC. Translated: CASSLWDRGNEGYTF. The variable domain in full, completed from reference TRBV7-9 and TRBJ1-2, reads DTGVSQNPRHKITKRGQNVTFRCDPISEHNRLYWYRQTLGQGPEFLTYFQNEAQLEKSRLLSDRFSAERPKGSFSTLEIQRTEQGDSAMYLCASSLWDRGNEGYTFGSGTRLTVV.

V and J are TRBV27 and TRBJ2-3; the match to TRBD2 covers 11 bases. Germline CDR1 reads MNHEY; CDR2 reads SMNVEV (reference sequence). The length of the CDR3 is 16 residues. J was trimmed by 8 bases and V by 6 bases; bases with no gene match: 13. CDR3 DNA sequence: TGTGCCAGCAGCCCTGGGACTAGCGGACGTCAAGGTACGCAGTATTTT. Protein product: CASSPGTSGRQGTQYF.

The rearrangement uses TRBV29-1 and TRBJ1-5; D unclear. The CDR3 length is 13 residues. The germline V gene encodes CDR1 SQVTM and CDR2 ANQGSEA. The V gene lost 6 bases and the J gene lost 0 bases, with 9 bases spanning the gap. CDR3: CSVANDSNQPQHF. CDR3 DNA: TGCAGCGTCGCGAATGATAGCAATCAGCCCCAGCATTTT.

The rearrangement joins TRBV19 to TRBJ2-1; D is undetermined. CDR1 is LNHDA, CDR2 SQIVND, per germline (reference sequence). The CDR3 totals 15 residues. With 0 bases removed from V and 3 bases from J, the gap between germline ends came to 9 bases. The CDR3 region is CASSIDSEHYNEQFF. CDR3 nucleotide sequence: TGTGCCAGTAGTATAGACTCGGAGCACTACAATGAGCAGTTCTTC.

This clone was observed a single time. V usage is TRBV30 and J usage is TRBJ1-4; TRBD1 agrees at 7 bases. Per germline, CDR1 GTSNPN and CDR2 SVGIG (reference sequence). The CDR3 runs to 15 residues. After removal of 3 bases from V and 4 bases from J, the junction contained 8 bases not matched to a gene. Here the CDR3 reads CAWRPVGQHNEKLFF. CDR3 sequence (DNA): TGTGCCTGGAGACCCGTGGGACAGCATAATGAAAAACTGTTTTTT. Full variable domain (rest looked up from reference TRBV30 and TRBJ1-4): SQTIHQWPATLVQPVGSPLSLECTVEGTSNPNLYWYRQAAGRGLQLLFYSVGIGQISSEVPQNLSASRPQDRQFILSSKKLLLSDSGFYLCAWRPVGQHNEKLFFGSGTQLSVL.

The chain couples TRBV2 to TRBJ1-5; the D gene is possibly TRBD1 (6 bases). Germline V gene data show CDR1 as SNHLY and CDR2 as FYNNEI. Trimming stripped 6 bases from V and 5 bases from J, with 17 bases between. The CDR3 extends over 15 amino acids. The CDR3 bases are TGTGCCAGCAGGCAATTCCGGGACAATTATCAGCCCCAGCATTTT. It is translated as CASRQFRDNYQPQHF. Variable domain in full (rest from reference TRBV2 and TRBJ1-5): EPEVTQTPSHQVTQMGQEVILRCVPISNHLYFYWYRQILGQKVEFLVSFYNNEISEKSEIFDDQFSVERPDGSNFTLKIRSTKLEDSAMYFCASRQFRDNYQPQHFGDGTRLSIL.

The rearrangement joins TRBV3-1 (or the pseudogene TRBV3-2) to TRBJ2-1, with D possibly TRBD2 on 6 matching bases. Trimming took 0 bases from V and 5 from J, leaving 8 bases between them. The germline CDR1 and CDR2 sequences are LGHDT and YNNKEL (reference sequence). The CDR3 runs 14 residues. The CDR3 here is CASSQEGLHNEQFF. The CDR3 nucleotides read TGTGCCAGCAGCCAAGAGGGACTTCACAATGAGCAGTTCTTC.

The CDR3 is CATSIEIGNQPQHF. CDR3 in DNA: TGTGCCACCAGCATCGAGATAGGCAATCAGCCCCAGCATTTT. V is TRBV15 and J is TRBJ1-5; the D is unclear. Germline V gene lookup returns CDR1 LNHNV and CDR2 YYDKDF (reference sequence). Trimming cost V 4 bases and J 2 bases, with 9 bases left between them. The CDR3 runs 14 residues.

The gene calls are TRBV28 and TRBJ1-4; D is possibly TRBD1 (5 bases). Germline CDR1 is MDHEN and CDR2 is SYDVKM. The length of the CDR3 is 15 residues. The V end was cut by 3 bases, the J end by 8 bases, with 16 bases between. The CDR3 spells CASSLMAGGWEKLFF. CDR3 bases: TGTGCCAGCAGTTTGATGGCGGGGGGTTGGGAAAAACTGTTTTTT.